A selection of T cell receptor beta chains follows, all from one sample in a study of a mutant IDH1 vaccine in newly diagnosed glioma. The antigens for these receptors are not known. Generated by immunoSEQ multiplex PCR, the TCRdb table keeps only in-frame clones and is missing some. This sample has roughly 60,000 clones, with 80% found just once. The source was PBMCs, collected from a glioma patient whose treatment included an IDH1 peptide vaccine. The receptors stem from a middle-aged man with glioma. Each CDR3 is given without its conserved first and last residue. The order of the fields is J gene, V gene, D gene, clone size, CDR3 protein. D genes are given only for firm matches. Expanded clones are given a class, and other clones once, few, many or no size at all.

TRBJ2-3	TRBV5-1	TRBD1	NA	ASSFQQGVADTQY
TRBJ1-5	TRBV7-9	NA	NA	ASSLGTANQPQH
TRBJ1-1	TRBV18	TRBD1	NA	ASSPRWAGGAPNTEAF
TRBJ2-7	TRBV13	NA	NA	ASSFQYEQY
TRBJ1-5	TRBV7-9	TRBD1	NA	ASSQGGNQPQH
TRBJ2-7	TRBV25-1	NA	few	ASSAVAGNEQY
TRBJ2-7	TRBV4-1	NA	few	ASSQPLQAPEQY
TRBJ2-7	TRBV7-9	TRBD1	NA	ASSLATGGRSYEQY
TRBJ2-2	TRBV10-3	TRBD1	NA	AINLGQSPNTGELF
TRBJ1-1	TRBV10-3	NA	NA	ASQGSGAEAF
TRBJ2-7	TRBV5-3	TRBD1	NA	ARSLGGQGRYEQY
TRBJ2-1	TRBV19	NA	NA	ASSMTQGTYNEQF
TRBJ2-2	TRBV6-5	TRBD1	NA	ASSPQGTYTGELF
TRBJ1-5	TRBV19	NA	NA	ASSTSGGNQPQH
TRBJ1-2	TRBV6-6	NA	NA	ASSSPVVEHYGYT
TRBJ1-4	TRBV6-1	NA	few	ASSVSSYNEKLF
TRBJ2-5	TRBV18	NA	NA	ASSPQGLQETQY
TRBJ1-3	TRBV6-5	NA	few	ASSYSPSSGNTIY
TRBJ1-3	TRBV5-6	NA	NA	ASSLYLGGSGNTIY
TRBJ1-1	TRBV29-1	TRBD1	NA	SVRSQGAGGTEAF
TRBJ1-4	TRBV7-2	NA	NA	ASSLAGRGDEKLF
TRBJ1-1	TRBV4-2	NA	NA	ASSLAGNTEAF
TRBJ2-2	TRBV7-9	TRBD2	NA	ASSRSTSGVPGELF
TRBJ2-5	TRBV25-1	TRBD1	NA	AAATGFRAEETQY
TRBJ1-4	TRBV5-4	TRBD1	NA	ASSNEQGLEKLF
TRBJ1-6	TRBV5-6	TRBD1	NA	ASSYYWGDRNSPLH
TRBJ1-2	TRBV6-1	NA	NA	ASSEPGHPSFHRYGYT
TRBJ1-2	TRBV7-9	NA	NA	ASSLDNNYGYT
TRBJ1-4	TRBV2	TRBD1	NA	ASEIQGINEKLF
TRBJ2-7	TRBV7-9	TRBD1	NA	ASSSGTGGDQY
TRBJ2-3	TRBV30	NA	NA	AWSVLADTQY
TRBJ2-5	TRBV7-2	NA	NA	ASSPPLGKRLGETQY
TRBJ2-3	TRBV5-4	TRBD2	NA	ASSLEGTSGYPSTDTQY
TRBJ2-4	TRBV7-9	NA	once	ASSLLLGYSKNIQY
TRBJ1-2	TRBV7-8	TRBD1	NA	ASSIGQGFGGYT
TRBJ1-3	TRBV5-1	NA	NA	ASSATTGPSGNTIY
TRBJ2-7	TRBV19	TRBD1	NA	ASRGTGASYEQY
TRBJ1-2	TRBV30	NA	NA	AWKRAFLFYGYT
TRBJ1-5	TRBV2	NA	NA	ASRGHSGGNQPQH
TRBJ1-1	TRBV6-5	TRBD1	NA	ASSPRTGGTEAF
TRBJ2-5	TRBV6-1	TRBD1	NA	ASSEGTGIGETQY
TRBJ2-2	TRBV10-1	NA	NA	ASSEGLYPGELF
TRBJ1-6	TRBV6-4	TRBD1	NA	ATSAGQAYSPLH
TRBJ2-4	TRBV29-1	NA	NA	SVVGLGARKNIQY
TRBJ2-3	TRBV9	NA	NA	ASSAARQEAESDTQY
TRBJ2-2	TRBV5-1	TRBD1	NA	ASRPGGAGTGELF
TRBJ1-1	TRBV7-9	NA	NA	ASSHDPGLQAF
TRBJ2-2	TRBV6-5	NA	once	ASKGGGTTGELF
TRBJ1-2	TRBV7-9	TRBD1	NA	ASSQTGKAYGYT